This T cell receptor (beta chain) was found in a study of T cell responses to AZD1222 COVID-19 vaccine. Repertoires were generated with immunoSEQ multiplex PCR, while TCRdb's copy carries only in-frame clones and drops some. Among approximately 13,000 clones listed, around 80% were seen once. A word on this clone: Its antigen is undetermined.

General study findings and limits: Spike-specific TCR breadth and depth rose after two AZD1222 doses.

This receptor was obtained from an adult who received the AZD1222 COVID-19 vaccine. The sequenced sample was peripheral blood, obtained 28 days after the second AZD1222 dose.

Here the CDR3 DNA reads TGTGCCAGCAGCTTAGCAACGGATCAGCCCCAGCATTTT. Amino acid sequence: CASSLATDQPQHF. The chain uses TRBV7-6 and TRBJ1-5; D gene ambiguous. The V end was cut by 0 bases, the J end by 5 bases, with 5 bases between. The CDR3 has 13 amino acids. Germline assignment: CDR1 SGHVS and CDR2 FNYEAQ.